The next 3 T cell receptor beta chains were all read from a single sample in a study of tumor-infiltrating lymphocytes in primary liver carcinoma (dated by TCRdb to 2016 to 2017). RNA from unsorted whole blood was extracted with TRIzol reagent, and germline DNA was obtained with the DNeasy Blood & Tissue kit. TCRdb lists the instrument as Illumina HiSeq 2500. A constant-region primer and ProtoScript II reverse transcriptase were used to reverse-transcribe TCRbeta-specific cDNA from approximately 500 ng total RNA. TCRbeta libraries were built with three nested multiplex PCR rounds, a slightly modified ARM-PCR procedure. Each of the first two PCR rounds ran for roughly 11 cycles and used multiplex TRBV1-TRBV30 forward primers together with a Cbeta reverse primer. The public reads were quality trimmed at Q25 with fastp and then assembled into clones with MiXCR by TCRdb, keeping productive beta chains. For every CDR3 protein sequence, its rows merge into one entry that carries the most common genes and DNA. Present in this sample are approximately 330,000 distinct CDR3 sequences, 65% of which were seen just once. The ten largest clones take up about 6.5% of the sample.

The sample comprised peripheral blood. The receptors come from a man aged 35-49 years with primary liver carcinoma and hepatitis B virus infection.

This chain uses TRBV5-1 with TRBJ2-5; TRBD2 matches at 14 bases. CDR3 size: 16 residues. V dropped 2 bases and J dropped 5; count of bases not matched to a gene: 5. Germline lookup yields CDR1 SGHRS and CDR2 YFSETQ. The CDR3 bases are TGCGCCAGCAGCTTACCCGGGACTAGCGGGAGTGAGACCCAGTACTTC. Translated: CASSLPGTSGSETQYF.

This clonotype was detected many times. The chain recombines TRBV11-2 with TRBJ2-1, with TRBD1 identical over 8 bases. CDR1 is SGHAT, CDR2 FQNNGV, per germline. Trimming took 2 bases from V and 1 from J; bases not matched to a gene: 4. The CDR3 totals 16 residues. CDR3 in amino acids: CASSLRQGASYNEQFF. DNA for the CDR3: TGTGCCAGCAGCTTACGGCAGGGGGCGTCCTACAATGAGCAGTTCTTC.

Notes on this clonotype: This may be a read error: a much more frequent sequence differs by one nucleotide. CDR3 nucleotides: TGTGCCAGCAGTGAATCTCTCGGGACAGGGACTGGAAACACCATATATTTT. Translating it yields CASSESLGTGTGNTIYF. The gene calls are TRBV6-1 and TRBJ1-3; 9 bases are a match to TRBD1. Germline trimming cut 2 bases from V and 2 bases from J; bases unmatched to any gene: 7. This CDR3 region has 17 residues. The germline V gene has CDR1 MNHNS and CDR2 SASEGT.